Below, 14 T cell receptor beta chains from the same sample are listed, as sequenced in a study of control samples from healthy donors and cancer patients. Libraries were prepared by immunoSEQ multiplex PCR; TCRdb keeps only in-frame clonotypes and omits some of them. The sample records approximately 100,000 clones, roughly 91% being singletons. Sample: blood. The source is a woman between 50 and 59 years old in good health.

V and J are TRBV11-1 and TRBJ1-1; no clear D. Germline CDR1 and CDR2: SGHAT and FQDESV (reference sequence). This CDR3 comprises 12 residues. The V gene lost 6 bases and the J gene lost 0 bases, with 5 bases spanning the gap. The CDR3 region is CASRGMNTEAFF. The CDR3 DNA reads TGTGCCAGCAGGGGAATGAACACTGAAGCTTTCTTT.

The chain recombines TRBV7-8 with TRBJ1-6; the D is unclear. Germline loops: CDR1 SGHVS, CDR2 FQNEAQ. Trimming left V 4 bases short and J 0 bases short, with 13 bases between. The CDR3 totals 17 residues. The CDR3 nucleotides are TGTGCCAGCAGCTCAGGATTTGGGAGCTCCTATAATTCACCCCTCCACTTT. Protein: CASSSGFGSSYNSPLHF.

Only a few counts were recorded for this clone. The chain employs TRBV14 and TRBJ1-2; D call uncertain. Germline V gene lookup returns CDR1 SGHDN and CDR2 FVKESK. V shed 5 bases and J shed 5 bases, with 18 bases lying between them. The CDR3 has 15 residues. CDR3 amino acids: CASSATTPTVYGYTF. The DNA for the CDR3 is TGTGCCAGCAGCGCAACCACCCCCACAGTATATGGCTACACCTTC.

V usage is TRBV5-6 and J usage is TRBJ1-5; D call uncertain. The V end lost 4 bases, the J end lost 3 bases, and 14 bases lay between the germline ends. CDR1 SGHDT and CDR2 YYEEEE come from the germline V gene. The CDR3 is made up of 15 amino acids. CDR3 sequence (DNA): TGTGCCAGCAGCCGTAGCGGGCGGCTCAATCAGCCCCAGCATTTT. This translates into CASSRSGRLNQPQHF.

The chain is built from TRBV5-4 and TRBJ1-1; D unclear. Germline V gene data show CDR1 as SGHNT and CDR2 as YYREEE (reference sequence). The CDR3 loop spans 14 amino acids. V was trimmed by 5 bases and J by 5 bases, leaving 16 bases between them. Here the CDR3 DNA reads TGTGCCAGCAGTTCTCAGTGGGGTTGGACTGAAGCTTTCTTT. Its protein is CASSSQWGWTEAFF.

The chain uses TRBV7-3 and TRBJ2-2; the match to TRBD1 covers 7 bases. The CDR3 has 14 residues. Trimming at V came to 3 bases and at J to 6 bases, leaving 4 bases not matched to a gene. CDR1 is SGHTA and CDR2 is FQGTGA in the germline V gene. CDR3: CASSFNRGAGELFF. The CDR3 coding sequence is TGTGCCAGCAGCTTCAACAGGGGCGCCGGGGAGCTGTTTTTT.

The V gene is TRBV18, the J gene TRBJ2-1; D possibly corresponds to TRBD2 (6 bases). This CDR3 contains 14 residues. Germline V gene lookup returns CDR1 KGHSH and CDR2 LQKENI. V was clipped by 6 bases and J by 7 bases, with 16 bases between them. CDR3 bases: TGTGCCAGCTCCGCGGGACCACTCGAGAATGAGCAGTTCTTC. It codes for CASSAGPLENEQFF.

This rearrangement joins TRBV9 to TRBJ1-2; D is unclear. V was clipped by 3 bases and J by 4 bases, with 10 bases between them. The CDR3 extends over 13 amino acids. The germline V gene has CDR1 SGDLS and CDR2 YYNGEE. Written as DNA, the CDR3 is TGTGCCAGCAGCGCCCCGACGGTCTATGGCTACACCTTC. Encoded protein: CASSAPTVYGYTF.

This clone was seen a handful of times. The V and J genes are TRBV7-2 and TRBJ1-5; D gene unclear. V lost 0 bases and J 6 bases, leaving 12 bases between the germline ends. The CDR3 contains 15 residues. Per germline, CDR1 SGHTA and CDR2 FQGNSA. CDR3 nucleotides: TGTGCCAGCAGCTTAGCGGGCGGAAACTCTCAGCCCCAGCATTTT. It yields the protein CASSLAGGNSQPQHF.

The chain has TRBV27 and TRBJ2-5; D gene unclear. The germline V and J ends were trimmed by 5 bases and 7 bases, with 14 bases remaining between them. This CDR3 has 13 residues. The V gene's germline CDR1 is MNHEY and CDR2 SMNVEV (reference sequence). CDR3 coding DNA: TGTGCCAGCAGTCTGGGTATATCGGGGACCCAGTACTTC. It specifies CASSLGISGTQYF.

This chain connects TRBV6-5 to TRBJ1-1; 7 bases fit TRBD1. The CDR3 contains 13 residues. The J segment lost 9 bases and the V segment lost 7 bases, leaving 11 bases of the junction unmatched. The germline V gene has CDR1 MNHEY and CDR2 SVGAGI. The CDR3 DNA follows: TGTGCCAGCACCGTAGGGACAGCCGGGCAAGCTTTCTTT. Its translation: CASTVGTAGQAFF.

The chain links TRBV2 to TRBJ1-5; D is unresolved. Germline V gene data show CDR1 as SNHLY and CDR2 as FYNNEI. The CDR3 runs 14 residues. Trimming stripped 8 bases from V and 4 bases from J, with 15 bases between. DNA for the CDR3: TGTGCCAGCGCTAGGGATTGGGGAAATCAGCCCCAGCATTTT. Translated, it gives CASARDWGNQPQHF.

CDR3 DNA: TGTGCCAGCAGCCCCGGGGGTCCTAATTCACCCCTCCACTTT. Its protein is CASSPGGPNSPLHF. The chain joins TRBV3-1 (or the pseudogene TRBV3-2) to TRBJ1-6, with D possibly being TRBD1 (5 bases). This CDR3 region has 14 residues. With 4 bases removed from V and 6 bases from J, the gap between germline ends came to 10 bases. Looked up from germline, CDR1 is LGHDT and CDR2 is YNNKEL (reference sequence).

The V and J genes are TRBV14 and TRBJ1-1; TRBD1 matches 8 bases. The CDR3 covers 15 residues. Losses at the gene ends were 4 bases for V and 0 bases for J; bases not matched to a gene: 4. Germline CDR1 SGHDN, CDR2 FVKESK. This CDR3 is CASSPWDRLNTEAFF. The CDR3 DNA reads TGTGCCAGCAGCCCCTGGGACAGGCTGAACACTGAAGCTTTCTTT. The variable domain in full, with the rest retrieved from reference TRBV14 and TRBJ1-1, is EAGVTQFPSHSVIEKGQTVTLRCDPISGHDNLYWYRRVMGKEIKFLLHFVKESKQDESGMPNNRFLAERTGGTYSTLKVQPAELEDSGVYFCASSPWDRLNTEAFFGQGTRLTVV.